Here is one T cell receptor beta chain with its context. The antigen is undetermined. The ends were cut back, 1 base at V and 2 bases at J, with 27 bases in the middle. The germline CDR1 and CDR2 sequences are LGHNA and YSLEER. The CDR3 extends over 21 amino acids. Libraries were prepared by immunoSEQ multiplex PCR; TCRdb keeps only in-frame clonotypes and omits some of them. The table includes around 240,000 clones, just over 65% detected once. This record belongs to a study of shared clonotypes between healthy human individuals. Study-level findings and limits: The rarefaction results pointed to incomplete sorted-subset sequencing despite large depth. Sampling involved blood alone; tissue repertoires likely differ.

The chain has TRBV4-3 and TRBJ1-3, with a tentative D call TRBD1 (6 bases). Sequencing was carried out using memory CD4+ T cells sorted from blood. Stated subset: CD45RA-negative fraction. The clonotype originates from a young man in good health. The CDR3 nucleotides are TGCGCCAGCAGCCAAGTCTTCTCTTTTACCCGTACAGGGAACGCTGGAAACACCATATATTTT. Translation gives CASSQVFSFTRTGNAGNTIYF.